This is a list of T cell receptor beta chains from one sample in a study of early T cells in non-severe SARS-CoV-2 infection. TCRdb analysed the 5' RACE reads with MiXCR anew, one entry per CDR3 protein. This table holds about 24,000 distinct CDR3 sequences, 3% to 4.5% found once. Sequencing was done on a sample of whole blood. The receptors were sampled from an adult who was a healthcare worker with PCR-confirmed SARS-CoV-2 infection or an uninfected control (not recorded which). Both conserved end residues are part of each CDR3. The D gene is left open where the match is weak. Rows may omit the clone size; those that give it use once, few, many or a size class.

many | - | TRBJ2-2 | TRBV7-2 | TGTGCCAGCAGCGGGGGGGCGGAGTCGGTCACCGGGGAGCTGTTTTTT | CASSGGAESVTGELFF
many | - | TRBJ2-7 | TRBV20-1 | TGCAGTGCTAGGACCATGGGACTCTCAGGCGGCGAGCAGTACTTC | CSARTMGLSGGEQYF
- | - | TRBJ1-4 | TRBV7-9 | TGTGCCAGCAGCTTACAGGACGGTCGCAACCCCTTAAAACTGTTTTTT | CASSLQDGRNPLKLFF
many | - | TRBJ1-1 | TRBV6-6 | TGTGCCAGCACCCTTTCGACAGGTAGCACTGAAGCTTTCTTT | CASTLSTGSTEAFF
many | - | TRBJ2-3 | TRBV6-2/TRBV6-3 | TGTGCCAGCACCTCCTTCACGTCCAGCAGCACAGATACGCAGTATTTT | CASTSFTSSSTDTQYF
many | - | TRBJ2-2 | TRBV28 | TGTGCCAGCAGTTTCCCTTTTGGTAGCACCGGGGAGCTGTTTTTT | CASSFPFGSTGELFF
- | - | TRBJ1-5 | TRBV28 | TGTGCCAGCAGTTGGACCGGGAGCCAGCCCCAGCATTTT | CASSWTGSQPQHF
many | - | TRBJ2-2 | TRBV24-1 | TGTGCCACCAGTGACCGTAGCCGTCAGGGGGGGAACACCGGGGAGCTGTTTTTT | CATSDRSRQGGNTGELFF
many | TRBD1 | TRBJ1-5 | TRBV18 | TGTGCCAGCTCACAGACAGGGACGGGATCCGGCAATCAGCCCCAGCATTTT | CASSQTGTGSGNQPQHF
many | - | TRBJ2-5 | TRBV24-1 | TGTGCCACCAGTGATCCCCGGACGGGGGACGGCAGAGAGACCCAGTACTTC | CATSDPRTGDGRETQYF
medium-sized | - | TRBJ1-5 | TRBV28 | TGTGCCGGGGGCGGAGGGAGTAGCAATCAGCCCCAGCATTTT | CAGGGGSSNQPQHF
few | - | TRBJ1-1 | TRBV29-1 | TGCAGCGTTGGAGGGGGGATGAACACTGAAGCTTTCTTT | CSVGGGMNTEAFF
many | - | TRBJ1-2 | TRBV28 | TGTGCCAGCAGTCGACAGGTTCTTGGCTACACCTTC | CASSRQVLGYTF
few | - | TRBJ2-2 | TRBV15 | TGTGCCACCCTTACCGGGGCCGGGGAGCTGTTTTTT | CATLTGAGELFF
few | - | TRBJ2-7 | TRBV11-2 | TGTGCCAGCAGCTTAGTGGGGAGCGAGCAGTACTTC | CASSLVGSEQYF
many | TRBD2 | TRBJ2-2 | TRBV4-3 | TGCGCCAGCAGCCAAGATCTTGGCGGGAGGGTCACCGGGGAGCTGTTTTTT | CASSQDLGGRVTGELFF
- | TRBD1 | TRBJ2-5 | TRBV3-1 | TGTGCCAGCAGCCAAGATCGGGACAGGGTAGAGACCCAGTACTTC | CASSQDRDRVETQYF
many | - | TRBJ2-6 | TRBV9 | TGTGCCAGCAGCGTAGCTGTTAGGTCCTCCATCAACGTCCTGACTTTC | CASSVAVRSSINVLTF
- | TRBD2 | TRBJ2-1 | TRBV25-1 | TGTGCCAGCAGTGATTTAGCGGGGGCTGATTACAATGAGCAGTTCTTC | CASSDLAGADYNEQFF
few | - | TRBJ1-1 | TRBV2 | TGTGCCAGAGGACAAATGAACACTGAAGCTTTCTTT | CARGQMNTEAFF
many | - | TRBJ2-6 | TRBV3-1 | TGTGCCAGCAGCCAAGCTCCGGGACGGAGCTCTGGGGCCAACGTCCTGACTTTC | CASSQAPGRSSGANVLTF
many | - | TRBJ1-2 | TRBV5-6 | TGTGCCAGCAGCTTGCGTGTTAGCGGCTACACCTTC | CASSLRVSGYTF
many | - | TRBJ1-2 | TRBV7-2 | TGTGCCAGCAGCCCGCCCTTCCCCTACACCTTC | CASSPPFPYTF
many | - | TRBJ1-6 | TRBV7-2 | TGTGCCAGCAGCTCCGGCCGGGCCAGAAGCTCACCCCTCCACTTT | CASSSGRARSSPLHF
- | - | TRBJ1-5 | TRBV10-3 | TGTGCCATCAGTGGGGGTACCGGGGGCAAGGGTCAGCCCCAGCATTTT | CAISGGTGGKGQPQHF
many | - | TRBJ1-4 | TRBV7-2 | TGTGCCAGCAGCTCCGACGGAGGCGGTGAAAAACTGTTTTTT | CASSSDGGGEKLFF
few | TRBD2 | TRBJ2-2 | TRBV25-1 | TGTGCCAGCAGTGAATTTGGGGCCCCGGGGGGGGACACCGGGGAGCTGTTTTTT | CASSEFGAPGGDTGELFF
many | - | TRBJ2-7 | TRBV13 | TGTGCCAGCAGCCCCGGCGAGCAGTACTTC | CASSPGEQYF
many | - | TRBJ1-6 | TRBV20-1 | TGCAGTGCTAGTGGGGATTCACCCCTCCACTTT | CSASGDSPLHF
many | TRBD1 | TRBJ1-1 | TRBV5-1 | TGCGCCAGCAGCCCCGAGGGGACAGGGGGCTCTCCCACTGAAGCTTTCTTT | CASSPEGTGGSPTEAFF
- | - | TRBJ2-7 | TRBV5-1 | TGCGCCAGCAGCTTGGGCGGACGGACCTACGAGCAGTACTTC | CASSLGGRTYEQYF
many | TRBD1 | TRBJ2-5 | TRBV28 | TGTGCCAGTCGATTACCGGGACAGGGTAAAGAGACCCAGTACTTC | CASRLPGQGKETQYF
many | TRBD2 | TRBJ2-1 | TRBV9 | TGTGCCAGCAGCGGTAGCGGGAGGAGCTCCTACAATGAGCAGTTCTTC | CASSGSGRSSYNEQFF
medium-sized | - | TRBJ1-1 | TRBV4-3 | TGCGCCAGCAGCCAGGACAGCGCGAACACTGAAGCTTTCTTT | CASSQDSANTEAFF
many | - | TRBJ2-7 | TRBV11-2 | TGTGCCAGCAGCTTAGGTGCGGGCGAGCAGTACTTC | CASSLGAGEQYF
many | - | TRBJ1-6 | TRBV6-2/TRBV6-3 | TGTGCCAGCGGCCTCAGACCTCTCTCACCCCTCCACTTT | CASGLRPLSPLHF
medium-sized | - | TRBJ1-1 | TRBV6-2/TRBV6-3 | TGTGCCAGCAGCCTACAGCCAAACACTGAAGCTTTCTTT | CASSLQPNTEAFF
many | TRBD2 | TRBJ2-7 | TRBV4-1 | TGCGCCAGCAGCCATCGGGGACTAGCGGGGTACGAGCAGTACTTC | CASSHRGLAGYEQYF
many | - | TRBJ2-2 | TRBV28 | TGTGCCAGCACATTAAACACCGGGGAGCTGTTTTTT | CASTLNTGELFF
many | TRBD2 | TRBJ2-1 | TRBV30 | TGTGCCTGGAGCGGCGGGGGCTACAATGAGCAGTTCTTC | CAWSGGGYNEQFF
few | - | TRBJ2-7 | TRBV6-5 | TGTGCCAGCAGCCGTATGGGGGGATCCTACGAGCAGTACTTC | CASSRMGGSYEQYF